The TCR beta chain under discussion was sequenced for a study of blood T cell repertoires in COVID-19. TCRdb keeps only in-frame clones here, not all; method: immunoSEQ multiplex PCR. Of 250,000 or so clones in the sample, approximately 80% were seen once. Germline V lookup: CDR1 LGHNA, CDR2 YSLEER. V was trimmed by 4 bases and J by 3 bases, leaving 12 bases between them. The CDR3 runs 15 residues. Cohort assignment relied on participant-reported clinical history. The V call is TRBV4-3, the J call TRBJ2-2; the D gene is possibly TRBD1 (5 bases). This clonotype was sampled from a man aged 55 to 70 who had recovered from COVID-19. Source material: PBMCs or T cells enriched from blood (not recorded which). Here the CDR3 reads CASSPGKVDTGELFF. The CDR3 DNA reads as TGCGCCAGCAGCCCAGGGAAAGTCGACACCGGGGAGCTGTTTTTT.